This note documents a single T cell receptor beta chain sequence. Its target is unknown. Germline lookup yields CDR1 SEHNR and CDR2 FQNEAQ (reference sequence). The length of the CDR3 is 13 residues. The J segment lost 8 bases and the V segment lost 3 bases, leaving 4 bases of the junction unmatched. The data originate from a study of T cells in Graves' hyperthyroidism and ophthalmopathy. What was amplified from RNA transcripts were TCR beta CDR3 regions. The primer set for the first-round RT-PCR of the TCR CDR3 was HTBI. In TCRdb, the multiplex PCR reads were re-called with MiXCR into one record per CDR3 protein. The data hold some 580,000 distinct CDR3 sequences, with more than 15% observed a single time. Whole-study results and caveats: Ophthalmopathy onset followed model prediction by a median about 6.9 months.

The material sequenced was blood. The V gene is TRBV7-9, the J gene TRBJ2-1; 7 bases agree with TRBD2. The TCR was taken from a woman in her thirties or forties with Graves' ophthalmopathy. CDR3 sequence: CASSFGTTDEQFF. CDR3 nucleotide sequence: TGTGCCAGCAGCTTTGGGACTACCGATGAGCAGTTCTTC.